The entry that follows covers one T cell receptor (beta chain) sequence. No antigen is known for it. This record belongs to a study of beta chain features in type 1 diabetes. Overall study findings and caveats: Type 1 diabetes patients showed a moderate but significant shortening of TCRB CDR3s in all four CD4+ subsets.

Isolated RNA was reverse transcribed in full, so expressed TCRB transcripts were sequenced. TCRdb's copy holds only in-frame clones and misses some; the assay was immunoSEQ multiplex PCR. The sample has 55,000 to 80,000 clones, more than 45% seen once. Specimen: central memory CD4+ T cells from blood. The receptor was isolated from a man younger than 40 with type 1 diabetes.

CDR3 protein: CASSLFGYYEQYF. The CDR3 region has the DNA TGTGCCAGCAGCTTGTTCGGGTACTACGAGCAGTACTTC. The chain is built from TRBV5-4 and TRBJ2-7; no reliable D call. The CDR3 consists of 13 residues. V was shortened by 1 base and J by 3 bases, with 8 bases between the two germline ends. Germline CDR1 reads SGHNT; CDR2 reads YYREEE (reference sequence). The whole variable domain, remainder taken from reference TRBV5-4 and TRBJ2-7, is ETGVTQSPTHLIKTRGQQVTLRCSSQSGHNTVSWYQQALGQGPQFIFQYYREEENGRGNFPPRFSGLQFPNYSSELNVNALELDDSALYLCASSLFGYYEQYFGPGTRLTVT.